Sequencing of this T cell receptor beta chain was carried out in a study of PD-1 blockade in mismatch repair-deficient tumors. Study-wide background: Patients had approximately 13 mismatch repair-deficient cancer types and were previously treated and progressing.

Sequencing used immunoSEQ multiplex PCR; TCRdb keeps in-frame clones, though not all of them. The table includes 56,000 or so clones, roughly 80% detected once. This clone is a singleton in its sample. Trimming shortened V by 4 bases and J by 1 base, and 8 bases separated the two germline ends. CDR3 length equals 13 residues. Germline V gives CDR1 SGHNT, CDR2 YYREEE (reference sequence). The V call is TRBV5-4, the J call TRBJ1-2; maybe TRBD1 (5 bases). The TCR originated in an adult with mismatch repair-deficient cancer. The sequences come from peripheral blood, collected roughly 21 weeks after starting pembrolizumab. CDR3 in amino acids: CASSPDINYGYTF. CDR3 DNA sequence: TGTGCCAGCAGCCCGGACATTAACTATGGCTACACCTTC.